The rows below give T cell receptor beta chains drawn from one sample of a study of blood T cell repertoires in COVID-19. Sequenced by immunoSEQ multiplex PCR; TCRdb stores in-frame clones only, minus some. Here the sample spans some 400,000 clones, just over 90% being singletons. Sequencing used PBMCs or T cells enriched from blood (not recorded which). All receptors derive from a woman in her thirties or forties who had been exposed to COVID-19. Each CDR3 is given with its conserved first and last residue. Size values are once, few and many counts, or a class for expanded clones, and some rows have none.

NA TRBV7-2 CASSLAGANQPQHF
NA TRBV7-9 CASSLRPPGRNEKLFF
NA TRBV6-5 CASNLAGYNEQFF
NA TRBV5-4 CASSLQGVDSPLHF
NA TRBV12-3/TRBV12-4 CASSLSAGELFF
NA TRBV7-9 CASSLAGETDTQYF
NA TRBV9 CASSPTGVTYNEQFF
NA TRBV7-2 CASSSRQGANEKLFF
NA TRBV5-1 CASSSGFRDRVRNTEAFF
NA TRBV18 CASSPLNGQSYNSPLHF
NA TRBV6-2/TRBV6-3 CASSWVGGPYNEQFF
once TRBV19 CASSAEQVQPQHF
NA TRBV13 CASSLGASLETDQETQYF
NA TRBV6-6 CASRRAGRANRVDTGELFF
NA TRBV7-9 CASSWTSGRERYEQFF
NA TRBV12-5 CASALPGGNQPQHF
once TRBV4-3 CASSQYPFAGANTGELFF
once TRBV7-2 CASSYDYRATEAFF
NA TRBV12-5 CASGLGRGATGELFF
once TRBV9 CASSSRLGGDTQYF
NA TRBV27 CATKDRAETQYF
NA TRBV7-9 CASHRTGGGSEAFF
NA TRBV6-1 CASSEERGWNYGYTF
NA TRBV14 CASSQPGLAGENKQYF
NA TRBV27 CASRSVPHRYGYTF
NA TRBV6-2/TRBV6-3 CASSLQGGLVNEKLFF
NA TRBV9 CASSPDRGPEAFF
NA TRBV6-5 CASSHNYEQYF
NA TRBV10-1 CASSRGALGDEQFF
NA TRBV6-2/TRBV6-3 CASSLSKGLAGPDTQYF
NA TRBV4-3 CASSQAGTGGTEAFF
NA TRBV18 CASSPGWQGKLFF
NA TRBV15 CATSGSTGGLSTDTQYF
NA TRBV19 CASSPRGSPTDTQYF
NA TRBV5-6 CASSLGTGGRDTEAFF
few TRBV27 CASSWTPNTEAFF
NA TRBV27 CASSLSGRPNEKLFF
NA TRBV18 CASSPIGTGFTDTQYF
NA TRBV28 CASTYSWNTIYF
NA TRBV5-1 CASSGGLAGDDEQFF
once TRBV27 CASSLWASGRLYNEQFF
NA TRBV9 CASAATGGSGNTIYF
NA TRBV5-1 CASSRTGGMVNTEAFF
NA TRBV24-1 CATSDPTATNNEQFF
NA TRBV11-1 CASSSTHRGYTF
NA TRBV5-1 CASSLRTGSTGELFF
once TRBV18 CASSGQENSGNTIYF
NA TRBV7-3 CASSSPPGQGGEQFF